These 5 T cell receptor beta chains were sequenced from one sample in a study of CD8 T cells in ankylosing spondylitis (dated by TCRdb to between 2016 and 2019). The method behind the library was 5' RACE. The sequencing machine was an Illumina HiSeq 2500. TCRdb handled the public reads itself, with Q25 trimming in fastp and clone calling in MiXCR, and kept productive beta chains. Rows with one shared CDR3 protein collapse into an entry with the most common genes and DNA. Within this sample are about 150,000 distinct CDR3 sequences, with roughly 30% of them counted one time only. The ten largest make up around 6.2% of the sample. Sequenced: synovial fluid, either unsorted or a sorted T cell fraction (not recorded which). The receptors were sampled from a male donor with ankylosing spondylitis.

Note on this clonotype: Its ends do not fully match the called genes, so a read error is possible. This chain links TRBV28 with TRBJ2-4; D uncertain. The CDR3 is 12 amino acids. Per the germline V gene, CDR1 is MDHEN and CDR2 is SYDVKM. The CDR3 region has the DNA TGTGCCAGCAGTTCCCCCCGTGGCCCCCGGGACTTC. Its protein product is CASSSPRGPRDF.

This clonotype has only a few counts. The chain joins TRBV5-1 to TRBJ2-3; 11 positions match TRBD1. The V and J ends lost 4 bases and 3 bases, in that order; junction bases with no gene match: 4. The CDR3 loop spans 15 amino acids. In germline, CDR1 is SGHRS, CDR2 YFSETQ. The chain's CDR3 is CASSGGTGGTDTQYF. The DNA for the CDR3 is TGCGCCAGCAGCGGCGGGACAGGGGGTACAGATACGCAGTATTTT.

V is TRBV5-1 and J is TRBJ2-7; the D gene is possibly TRBD2 (6 bases). V was pared by 2 bases and J by 0 bases, with 12 bases between. Germline loops: CDR1 SGHRS, CDR2 YFSETQ. CDR3 size: 15 residues. CDR3 region: CASSFGDFSSYEQYF. The CDR3 region has the DNA TGCGCCAGCAGCTTCGGGGACTTTAGCTCCTACGAGCAGTACTTC.

This clonotype was counted at least ten times. DNA of the CDR3: TGTGCCAGCAGCTTACAACTAGTGGGCGATGAGCAGTTCTTC. This translates into CASSLQLVGDEQFF. V usage is TRBV7-2 and J usage is TRBJ2-1, with D maybe TRBD2 (5 bases). Germline V gene data show CDR1 as SGHTA and CDR2 as FQGNSA. The CDR3 sequence is 14 residues long. The V and J ends lost 2 bases and 8 bases respectively, with 13 bases between them. Looking up the rest from reference TRBV7-2 and TRBJ2-1 gives the full variable domain: GAGVSQSPSNKVTEKGKDVELRCDPISGHTALYWYRQSLGQGLEFLIYFQGNSAPDKSGLPSDRFSAERTGGSVSTLTIQRTQQEDSAVYLCASSLQLVGDEQFFGPGTRLTVL.

The genes are TRBV5-1 and TRBJ1-1, with 8 positions matching TRBD1. Losses at the gene ends were 0 bases for V and 1 base for J; bases not matched to a gene: 2. The CDR3 runs to 15 residues. Germline CDR1 reads SGHRS; CDR2 reads YFSETQ. CDR3 bases: TGCGCCAGCAGCTTGGATGGACAGGGGAACACTGAAGCTTTCTTT. Translated: CASSLDGQGNTEAFF.